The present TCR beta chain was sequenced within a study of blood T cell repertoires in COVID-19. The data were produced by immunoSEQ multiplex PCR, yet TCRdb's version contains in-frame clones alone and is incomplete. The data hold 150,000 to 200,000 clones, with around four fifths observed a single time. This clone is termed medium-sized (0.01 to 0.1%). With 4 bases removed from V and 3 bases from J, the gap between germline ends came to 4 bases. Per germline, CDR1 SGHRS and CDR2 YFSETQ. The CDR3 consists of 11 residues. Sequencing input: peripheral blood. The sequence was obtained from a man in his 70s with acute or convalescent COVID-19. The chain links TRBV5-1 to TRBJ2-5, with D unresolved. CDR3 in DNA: TGCGCCAGCAGCGCAGAAGAGACCCAGTACTTC. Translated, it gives CASSAEETQYF.